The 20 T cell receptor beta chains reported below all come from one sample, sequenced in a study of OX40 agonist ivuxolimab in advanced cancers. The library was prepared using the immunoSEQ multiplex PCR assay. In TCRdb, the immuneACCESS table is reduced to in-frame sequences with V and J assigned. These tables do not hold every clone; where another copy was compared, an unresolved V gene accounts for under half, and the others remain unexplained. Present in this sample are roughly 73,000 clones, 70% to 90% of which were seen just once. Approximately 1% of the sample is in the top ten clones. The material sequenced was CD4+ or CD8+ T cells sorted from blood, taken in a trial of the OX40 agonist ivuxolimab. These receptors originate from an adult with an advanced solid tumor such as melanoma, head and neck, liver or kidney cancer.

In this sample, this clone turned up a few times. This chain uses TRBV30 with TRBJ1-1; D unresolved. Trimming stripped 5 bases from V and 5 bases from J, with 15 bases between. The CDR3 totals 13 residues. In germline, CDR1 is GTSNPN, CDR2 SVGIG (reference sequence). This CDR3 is CAWDRGSITEAFF. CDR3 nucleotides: TGTGCCTGGGATCGTGGCTCTATAACTGAAGCTTTCTTT.

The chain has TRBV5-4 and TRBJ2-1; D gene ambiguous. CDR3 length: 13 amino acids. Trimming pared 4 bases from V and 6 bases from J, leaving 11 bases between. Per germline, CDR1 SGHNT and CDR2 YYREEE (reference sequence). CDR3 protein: CASSPAGPNEQFF. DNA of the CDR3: TGTGCCAGCAGCCCCGCAGGACCCAATGAGCAGTTCTTC.

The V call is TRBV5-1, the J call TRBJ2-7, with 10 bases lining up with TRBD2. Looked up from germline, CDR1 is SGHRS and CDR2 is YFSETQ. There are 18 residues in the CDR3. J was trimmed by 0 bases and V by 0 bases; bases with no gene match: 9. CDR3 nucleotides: TGCGCCAGCAGCTTGGGATTTAGGAGCGGGGGGGCCTCCTACGAGCAGTACTTC. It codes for CASSLGFRSGGASYEQYF.

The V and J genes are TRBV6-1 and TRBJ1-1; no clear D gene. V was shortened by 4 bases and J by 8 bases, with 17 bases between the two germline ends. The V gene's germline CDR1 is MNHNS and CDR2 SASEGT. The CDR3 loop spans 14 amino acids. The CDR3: CASSVGGFSLEAFF. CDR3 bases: TGTGCCAGCAGTGTAGGAGGGTTCAGCCTAGAAGCTTTCTTT.

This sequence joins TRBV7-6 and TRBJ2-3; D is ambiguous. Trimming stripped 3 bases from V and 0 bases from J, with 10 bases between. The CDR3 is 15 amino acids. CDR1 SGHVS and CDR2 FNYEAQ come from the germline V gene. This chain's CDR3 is CASSLDHRSTDTQYF. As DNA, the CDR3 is TGTGCCAGCAGCTTGGACCACAGAAGCACAGATACGCAGTATTTT.

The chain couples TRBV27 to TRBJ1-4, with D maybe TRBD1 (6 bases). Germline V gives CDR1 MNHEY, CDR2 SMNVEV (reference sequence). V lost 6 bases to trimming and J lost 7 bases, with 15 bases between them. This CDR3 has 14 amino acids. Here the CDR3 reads CASRAGTSAEKLFF. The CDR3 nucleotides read TGTGCCAGCAGAGCCGGGACATCGGCTGAAAAACTGTTTTTT.

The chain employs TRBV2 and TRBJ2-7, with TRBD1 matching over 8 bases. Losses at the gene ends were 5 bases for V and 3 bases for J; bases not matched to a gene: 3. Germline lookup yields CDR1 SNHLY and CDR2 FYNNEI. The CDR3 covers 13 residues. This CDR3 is CASSRGQVYEQYF. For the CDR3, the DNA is TGTGCCAGCAGTAGGGGACAGGTCTACGAGCAGTACTTC.

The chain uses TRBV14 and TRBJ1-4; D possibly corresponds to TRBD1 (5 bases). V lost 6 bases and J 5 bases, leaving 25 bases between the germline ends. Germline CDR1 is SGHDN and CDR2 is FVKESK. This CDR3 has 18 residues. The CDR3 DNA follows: TGTGCCAGCAGTATCAACTTTCTCTCCGGGACGCGGAATGAAAAACTGTTTTTT. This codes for CASSINFLSGTRNEKLFF.

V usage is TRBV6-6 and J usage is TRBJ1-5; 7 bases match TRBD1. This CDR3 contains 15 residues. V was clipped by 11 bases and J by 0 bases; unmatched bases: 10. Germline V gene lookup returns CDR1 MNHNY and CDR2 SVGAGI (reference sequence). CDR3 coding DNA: TGTGCCGCCCGGGACAGACGCTATAGCAATCAGCCCCAGCATTTT. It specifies CAARDRRYSNQPQHF.

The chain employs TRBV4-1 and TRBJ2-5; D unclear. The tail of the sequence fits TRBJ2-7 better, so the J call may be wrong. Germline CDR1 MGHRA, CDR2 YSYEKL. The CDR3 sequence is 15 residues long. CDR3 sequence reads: CASSQESSFPHEQYF. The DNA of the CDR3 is TGCGCCAGCAGCCAAGAATCGTCCTTCCCCCACGAGCAGTACTTC.

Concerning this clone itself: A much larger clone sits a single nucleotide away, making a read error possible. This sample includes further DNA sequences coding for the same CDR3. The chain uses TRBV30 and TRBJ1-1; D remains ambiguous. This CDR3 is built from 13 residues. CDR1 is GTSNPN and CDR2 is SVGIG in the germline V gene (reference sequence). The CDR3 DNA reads TGTGCCCGGGAGGGAGCCATGAACACCGAAGCTTTCTTT. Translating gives CAREGAMNTEAFF.

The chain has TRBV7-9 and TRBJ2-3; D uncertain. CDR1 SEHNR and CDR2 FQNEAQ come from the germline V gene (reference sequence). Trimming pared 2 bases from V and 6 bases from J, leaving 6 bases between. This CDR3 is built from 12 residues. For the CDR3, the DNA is TGTGCCAGCAGCTTATCGGACGATACGCAGTATTTT. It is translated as CASSLSDDTQYF.

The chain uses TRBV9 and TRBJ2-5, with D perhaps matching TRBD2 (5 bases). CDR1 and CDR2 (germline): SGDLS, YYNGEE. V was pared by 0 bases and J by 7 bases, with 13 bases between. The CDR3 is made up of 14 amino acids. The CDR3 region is CASSVAERSGTQYF. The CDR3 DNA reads TGTGCCAGCAGCGTAGCTGAGCGGTCCGGGACCCAGTACTTC.

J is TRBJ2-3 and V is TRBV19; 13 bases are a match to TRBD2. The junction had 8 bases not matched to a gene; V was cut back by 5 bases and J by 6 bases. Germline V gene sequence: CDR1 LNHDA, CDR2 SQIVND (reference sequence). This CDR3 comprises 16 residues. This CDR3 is CASSFTSGGAGDTQYF. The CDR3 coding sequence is TGTGCCAGTAGTTTTACTAGCGGGGGGGCCGGGGATACGCAGTATTTT.

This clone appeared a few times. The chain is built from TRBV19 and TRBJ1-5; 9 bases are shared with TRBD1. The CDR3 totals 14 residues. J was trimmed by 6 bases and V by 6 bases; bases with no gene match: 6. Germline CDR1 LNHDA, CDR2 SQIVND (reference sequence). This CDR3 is CASSWGQGPQPQHF. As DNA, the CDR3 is TGTGCCAGTAGCTGGGGACAGGGCCCTCAGCCCCAGCATTTT.

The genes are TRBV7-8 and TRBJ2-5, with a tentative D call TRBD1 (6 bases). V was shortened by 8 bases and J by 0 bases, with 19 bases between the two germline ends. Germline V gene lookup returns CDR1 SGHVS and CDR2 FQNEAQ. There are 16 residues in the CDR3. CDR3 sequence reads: CASLNQLTGYQETQYF. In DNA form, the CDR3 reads TGTGCCAGCCTAAATCAATTAACAGGGTACCAAGAGACCCAGTACTTC.

In nucleotides, the CDR3 is TGTGCCAGCAGCTTACAGCGCGGCACAGATACGCAGTATTTT. This codes for CASSLQRGTDTQYF. This rearrangement joins TRBV7-9 to TRBJ2-3; D call uncertain. The V gene's germline CDR1 is SEHNR and CDR2 FQNEAQ (reference sequence). The ends were cut back, 2 bases at V and 1 base at J, with 7 bases in the middle. The CDR3 sequence is 14 residues long.

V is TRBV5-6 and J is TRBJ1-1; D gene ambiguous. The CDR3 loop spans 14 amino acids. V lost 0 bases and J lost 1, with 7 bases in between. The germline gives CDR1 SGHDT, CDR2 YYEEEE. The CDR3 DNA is TGTGCCAGCAGCTTGGTATCGGGGAACACTGAAGCTTTCTTT. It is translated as CASSLVSGNTEAFF.

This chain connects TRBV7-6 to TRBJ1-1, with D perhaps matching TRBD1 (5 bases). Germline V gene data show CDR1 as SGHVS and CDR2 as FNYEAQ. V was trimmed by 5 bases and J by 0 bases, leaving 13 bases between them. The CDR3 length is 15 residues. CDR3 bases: TGTGCCAGCAGCCAAACGGACAACCTGAACACTGAAGCTTTCTTT. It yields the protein CASSQTDNLNTEAFF. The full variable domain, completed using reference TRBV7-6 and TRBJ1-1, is GAGVSQSPRYKVTKRGQDVALRCDPISGHVSLYWYRQALGQGPEFLTYFNYEAQQDKSGLPNDRFSAERPEGSISTLTIQRTEQRDSAMYRCASSQTDNLNTEAFFGQGTRLTVV.

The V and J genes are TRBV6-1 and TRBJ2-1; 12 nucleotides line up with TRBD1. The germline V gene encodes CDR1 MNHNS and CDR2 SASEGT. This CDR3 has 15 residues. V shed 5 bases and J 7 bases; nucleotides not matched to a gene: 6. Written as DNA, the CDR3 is TGTGCCAGCAGTCCGGGACAGGGGGCGTGGAATGAGCAGTTCTTC. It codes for CASSPGQGAWNEQFF.